This is a list of T cell receptor beta chains from one sample in a study of blood T cell repertoires in COVID-19. The table came from immunoSEQ multiplex PCR; TCRdb's copy has only in-frame clones and leaves some out. The sample shows 150,000 to 200,000 clones, over 80% of them seen only once. Sequencing was carried out using PBMCs or T cells enriched from blood (not recorded which). The receptor set was obtained from a man aged 65-85 years who had been exposed to COVID-19. CDR3s include the opening cysteine and the closing phenylalanine or tryptophan. A D gene is named only where the DNA matches it firmly. Part of the rows lack a size; the others show once, few, many or a class for expanded clones.

TRBJ1-1,TRBD1,NA,TRBV19,CASSDRDRRMNTEAFF,TGTGCCAGTAGTGACCGGGACAGGAGAATGAACACTGAAGCTTTCTTT
TRBJ1-2,TRBD1,few,TRBV7-6,CASSLDETGHYGYTF,TGTGCCAGCAGCTTAGATGAGACAGGGCACTATGGCTACACCTTC
TRBJ1-5,NA,NA,TRBV3-1/TRBV3-2,CASSQVFSSLGGISNQPQHF,TGTGCCAGCAGCCAAGTGTTCTCAAGTCTAGGGGGAATTAGCAATCAGCCCCAGCATTTT
TRBJ2-3,TRBD2,NA,TRBV7-8,CASSRGVTSVTDTQYF,TGTGCCAGCAGCCGAGGGGTGACTAGCGTCACAGATACGCAGTATTTT
TRBJ2-2,NA,NA,TRBV7-2,CASSSPNTGELFF,TGTGCCAGCAGCTCTCCGAACACCGGGGAGCTGTTTTTT
TRBJ2-2,TRBD1,NA,TRBV11-2,CASRRTGDTGELFF,TGTGCCAGCAGACGGACAGGGGACACCGGGGAGCTGTTTTTT
TRBJ1-1,NA,NA,TRBV5-1,CASSLAGLEAFF,TGCGCCAGCAGCTTGGCGGGTCTTGAAGCTTTCTTT
TRBJ1-4,NA,NA,TRBV11-2,CASSLISGASNEKLFF,TGTGCCAGCAGCTTAATCTCGGGAGCTTCGAATGAAAAACTGTTTTTT
TRBJ1-1,NA,NA,TRBV19,CASSLEGRATEAFF,TGTGCCAGTAGTCTGGAGGGCCGAGCCACTGAAGCTTTCTTT
TRBJ1-2,TRBD1,NA,TRBV6-2/TRBV6-3,CASSYGTAIYGYTF,TGTGCCAGCAGTTACGGGACAGCAATCTATGGCTACACCTTC
TRBJ2-7,NA,NA,TRBV9,CASSPRDSQHEQYF,TGTGCCAGCAGCCCCCGGGACTCACAACACGAGCAGTACTTC
TRBJ2-5,NA,once,TRBV10-1,CASSGKESQETQYF,TGCGCCAGCAGTGGAAAGGAGTCCCAAGAGACCCAGTACTTC
TRBJ2-6,NA,NA,TRBV6-5,CASSYRGSGANVLTF,TGTGCCAGCAGTTATAGGGGCTCTGGGGCCAACGTCCTGACTTTC
TRBJ2-7,NA,NA,TRBV15,CATSKNSQTSSYEQYF,TGTGCCACCAGCAAGAACTCTCAGACTAGCTCCTACGAGCAGTACTTC
TRBJ1-1,NA,NA,TRBV28,CASRSTEMNTEAFF,TGTGCCAGCAGGTCGACAGAGATGAACACTGAAGCTTTCTTT
TRBJ1-2,TRBD1,NA,TRBV18,CASSPRRGQGDGYTF,TGTGCCAGCTCGCCACGCCGGGGACAGGGGGATGGCTACACCTTC
TRBJ2-7,NA,NA,TRBV5-1,CASSLLAQRGYEQYF,TGCGCCAGCAGCTTATTGGCACAACGGGGCTACGAGCAGTACTTC
TRBJ1-2,NA,NA,TRBV27,CASSVQATNYGYTF,TGTGCCAGCAGTGTACAGGCGACTAACTATGGCTACACCTTC
TRBJ2-3,NA,few,TRBV5-8,CASSLVDFLTTDTQYF,TGTGCCAGCAGCTTGGTAGACTTCCTAACTACAGATACGCAGTATTTT
TRBJ1-1,NA,NA,TRBV7-8,CASSLGLQTEAFF,TGTGCCAGCAGCTTAGGCCTACAGACTGAAGCTTTCTTT
TRBJ1-5,TRBD1,NA,TRBV19,CASSSGQGIVQPQHF,TGTGCCAGTAGTAGCGGACAGGGGATTGTCCAGCCCCAGCATTTT
TRBJ2-7,NA,NA,TRBV21-1,CASSATRSRQTSYEQYF,TGTGCCAGCAGCGCCACCCGATCTCGACAAACCTCCTACGAGCAGTACTTC
TRBJ2-1,TRBD2,NA,TRBV7-9,CASTLLAGVGNEQFF,TGTGCCAGCACCCTACTAGCGGGGGTAGGGAATGAGCAGTTCTTC
TRBJ1-1,NA,NA,TRBV5-4,CAWAASGMNTEAFF,TGTGCTTGGGCAGCTTCCGGTATGAACACTGAAGCTTTCTTT
TRBJ2-1,NA,few,TRBV2,CASPESPWGDEQFF,TGTGCCAGTCCCGAAAGTCCGTGGGGGGATGAGCAGTTCTTC
TRBJ1-1,NA,NA,TRBV4-3,CASSPATVQVSSAFF,TGCGCCAGCAGCCCCGCTACAGTCCAAGTGTCCTCGGCTTTCTTT
TRBJ1-1,NA,NA,TRBV3-1/TRBV3-2,CASSQVVGTEAFF,TGTGCCAGCAGCCAGGTTGTCGGCACTGAAGCTTTCTTT
TRBJ2-7,TRBD2,NA,TRBV6-2/TRBV6-3,CASSSPFSGSDYEQYF,TGTGCCAGCAGTTCCCCCTTTAGCGGGAGTGACTACGAGCAGTACTTC
TRBJ1-1,NA,few,TRBV30,CAWSPGVMNTEAFF,TGTGCCTGGAGCCCAGGGGTCATGAACACTGAAGCTTTCTTT
TRBJ1-2,NA,NA,TRBV20-1,CSAGTRSGDTF,TGCAGTGCCGGGACACGGAGTGGGGACACCTTC
TRBJ2-1,NA,NA,TRBV5-1,CASSPLEEDEQFF,TGCGCCAGCAGCCCCCTTGAGGAGGATGAGCAGTTCTTC
TRBJ2-2,TRBD2,NA,TRBV9,CASCPSGGATGELFF,TGTGCCAGCTGTCCTAGCGGGGGGGCCACCGGGGAGCTGTTTTTT
TRBJ1-6,TRBD1,NA,TRBV15,CATSDRGKNSPLHF,TGTGCCACCAGCGACAGGGGTAAAAATTCACCCCTCCACTTT
TRBJ1-5,NA,NA,TRBV7-7,CASSSLRDKAPPQHF,TGTGCCAGCAGCTCTCTCCGGGACAAGGCACCGCCCCAGCATTTT
TRBJ2-7,TRBD1,NA,TRBV5-4,CASSLETARRGREQYF,TGTGCCAGCAGCTTGGAAACGGCCCGCAGGGGGCGTGAGCAGTACTTC
TRBJ2-7,TRBD2,few,TRBV11-2,CASRLGLAGNSGRDEQYF,TGTGCCAGCAGACTTGGACTAGCGGGGAATTCGGGTAGGGACGAGCAGTACTTC
TRBJ2-5,TRBD2,NA,TRBV5-4,CASSLTSGRVGETQYF,TGTGCCAGCAGCTTGACTAGCGGGAGGGTAGGAGAGACCCAGTACTTC
TRBJ1-6,NA,NA,TRBV28,CASSFKGQSSYNSPLHF,TGTGCCAGCAGTTTCAAAGGACAGAGCTCCTATAATTCACCCCTCCACTTT
TRBJ2-7,NA,NA,TRBV30,CAWATGTYEQYF,TGTGCCTGGGCTACGGGAACCTACGAGCAGTACTTC
TRBJ1-2,NA,NA,TRBV19,CASSRQVYYGYTF,TGTGCCAGTAGTAGACAGGTCTACTATGGCTACACCTTC
TRBJ1-1,NA,NA,TRBV2,CASSVGANTEAFF,TGTGCCAGCAGCGTAGGAGCAAACACTGAAGCTTTCTTT
TRBJ2-5,TRBD1,few,TRBV6-5,CASTVTGGGETQYF,TGTGCCAGCACCGTGACAGGGGGCGGGGAGACCCAGTACTTC
TRBJ2-1,TRBD2,NA,TRBV7-8,CASSRHPGLAGDVFGNEQFF,TGTGCCAGCAGCCGCCATCCGGGACTAGCGGGAGATGTTTTCGGCAATGAGCAGTTCTTC
TRBJ1-5,NA,NA,TRBV11-2,CASSLVGAGDGQPQHF,TGTGCCAGCAGCTTAGTGGGGGCGGGGGACGGTCAGCCCCAGCATTTT
TRBJ1-1,NA,NA,TRBV29-1,CSVEGYRRGEAFF,TGCAGCGTTGAAGGATATAGACGGGGGGAAGCTTTCTTT
TRBJ1-1,NA,NA,TRBV24-1,CATSDSRGNTEAFF,TGTGCCACCAGTGACTCCAGGGGGAACACTGAAGCTTTCTTT
TRBJ1-1,TRBD1,once,TRBV25-1,CASGAGGFAFF,TGTGCCAGCGGGGCAGGGGGATTTGCTTTCTTT
TRBJ1-4,TRBD1,NA,TRBV29-1,CSVGWDSQNEKLFF,TGCAGCGTTGGGTGGGACAGCCAGAATGAAAAACTGTTTTTT
TRBJ1-5,NA,NA,TRBV19,CASSISGNQPQHF,TGTGCCAGTAGTATTAGCGGAAATCAGCCCCAGCATTTT
TRBJ2-7,NA,NA,TRBV28,CASSPWGSGEYEQYF,TGTGCCAGCAGCCCCTGGGGGTCGGGAGAATACGAGCAGTACTTC
TRBJ1-1,NA,NA,TRBV6-5,CASKPSGRSTEAFF,TGTGCCAGTAAACCCAGTGGGAGGAGCACTGAAGCTTTCTTT
TRBJ1-1,NA,NA,TRBV7-2,CASSFSGYTEAFF,TGTGCCAGCAGCTTTAGTGGTTACACTGAAGCTTTCTTT
TRBJ1-6,NA,NA,TRBV5-5,CASSLEWQGFSPLHF,TGTGCCAGCAGCTTGGAATGGCAGGGTTTTTCACCCCTCCACTTT
TRBJ1-2,TRBD1,NA,TRBV4-2,CASSQVGQGNYGYTF,TGTGCCAGCAGCCAAGTGGGACAGGGAAACTATGGCTACACCTTC
TRBJ2-1,TRBD1,NA,TRBV9,CASSVVGQGDNEQFF,TGTGCCAGCAGCGTAGTGGGACAGGGTGACAATGAGCAGTTCTTC
TRBJ2-1,NA,NA,TRBV3-1/TRBV3-2,CASSQEETTFHNEQFF,TGTGCCAGCAGCCAAGAGGAAACTACATTCCACAATGAGCAGTTCTTC
TRBJ2-3,TRBD2,NA,TRBV6-2/TRBV6-3,CASSSIAGYTDTQYF,TGTGCCAGCAGTTCCATAGCGGGGTACACAGATACGCAGTATTTT
TRBJ1-4,NA,NA,TRBV19,CASSSRSLGANEKLFF,TGTGCCAGTAGTTCGAGGTCCCTCGGGGCTAATGAAAAACTGTTTTTT
TRBJ2-7,TRBD1,few,TRBV7-9,CASSSPGQGADEQYF,TGTGCCAGCAGCTCTCCGGGACAGGGGGCGGACGAGCAGTACTTC
TRBJ2-7,NA,NA,TRBV19,CASSISGSKLSLQYF,TGTGCCAGTAGTATTTCGGGGTCAAAACTTTCTCTGCAGTACTTC